This entry lists 19 T cell receptor beta chains sequenced from one sample in a study of blood T cell repertoires in COVID-19 (TCRdb year 2020). Library generation was performed with the immunoSEQ multiplex PCR assay. TCRdb stores this immuneACCESS table with in-frame sequences only. Part of the clones is absent; in the studies checked, under half of the shortfall reflects unresolved V genes, and no reason is known for the rest. This sample holds about 240,000 clones; 65% to 85% were observed only once. In total, the top ten clones hold less than 6.5% of the sample. The sample was peripheral blood. All receptors come from a human donor in a cohort sampled during active COVID-19.

This chain uses TRBV1 with TRBJ2-1; whether TRBD2, the table's D call, matches the DNA was not checked. TRBV1 is annotated as a pseudogene. CDR3 length: 19 residues. The chain's CDR3 is CTSSQDGGGFGSGYNEQFF. The CDR3 coding sequence is TGCACCAGCAGCCAAGATGGGGGGGGATTCGGGAGTGGATACAATGAGCAGTTCTTC.

V usage is TRBV6-5 and J usage is TRBJ2-2, with D possibly being TRBD1 (5 bases). The CDR3 is made up of 15 amino acids. Germline V gene sequence: CDR1 MNHEY, CDR2 SVGAGI. V was cut by 1 base and J by 1 base, with 7 bases left in between. The CDR3 nucleotides read TGTGCCAGCAGTTACTTCCAGGGGAACACCGGGGAGCTGTTTTTT. This gives the protein CASSYFQGNTGELFF.

The gene calls are TRBV29-1 and TRBJ2-3, with 7 bases that match TRBD2. With 4 bases clipped from V and 3 bases from J, the junction kept 1 base outside the gene matches. The CDR3 contains 12 residues. CDR1 and CDR2 (germline): SQVTM, ANQGSEA. CDR3 nucleotide sequence: TGCAGCGTTGGCGGGGGAACAGATACGCAGTATTTT. This encodes CSVGGGTDTQYF.

The rearrangement uses TRBV7-9 and TRBJ2-7, with TRBD2 identical over 11 bases. Germline CDR1 reads SEHNR; CDR2 reads FQNEAQ (reference sequence). The CDR3 sequence is 15 residues long. V lost 5 bases and J lost 4; bases outside the gene matches: 7. The CDR3 region is CASSLTSGRRYEQYF. The DNA of the CDR3 is TGTGCCAGCAGCCTAACTAGCGGGAGAAGGTACGAGCAGTACTTC.

The chain recombines TRBV15 with TRBJ1-4; TRBD1 might be the D (6 bases). This CDR3 is 15 amino acids long. The V gene lost 0 bases and the J gene lost 8 bases, with 13 bases spanning the gap. Germline assignment: CDR1 LNHNV and CDR2 YYDKDF (reference sequence). CDR3 region: CATSRDPTGREKLFF. The CDR3 coding sequence is TGTGCCACCAGCAGAGATCCGACAGGTCGAGAAAAACTGTTTTTT.

For this clone: In the same sample, other DNA sequences code for this CDR3. This chain connects TRBV5-4 to TRBJ2-7; TRBD1 matches at 11 bases. This CDR3 is 13 amino acids long. The V gene's germline CDR1 is SGHNT and CDR2 YYREEE (reference sequence). J lost 6 bases, V lost 4 bases, and 3 bases had no gene match. In DNA, the CDR3 is TGTGCCAGCAGCCTGGGACAGGGGGGCGAGCAGTACTTC. It translates to CASSLGQGGEQYF. The full variable domain, its missing parts supplied by reference TRBV5-4 and TRBJ2-7, is ETGVTQSPTHLIKTRGQQVTLRCSSQSGHNTVSWYQQALGQGPQFIFQYYREEENGRGNFPPRFSGLQFPNYSSELNVNALELDDSALYLCASSLGQGGEQYFGPGTRLTVT.

The V call is TRBV7-2, the J call TRBJ2-7; TRBD2 aligns across 8 bases. CDR1 and CDR2 (germline): SGHTA, FQGNSA. CDR3 length: 19 amino acids. The V segment lost 2 bases and the J segment 3 bases; nucleotides outside the gene matches: 18. The CDR3 reads CASSLYPPRLRGVYYEQYF. In nucleotides, the CDR3 is TGTGCCAGCAGCTTATATCCCCCGCGTTTGCGGGGGGTATACTACGAGCAGTACTTC.

V and J are TRBV7-9 and TRBJ1-5, with D uncertain. Trimming cost V 5 bases and J 5 bases, with 28 bases left between them. Germline values: CDR1 SEHNR, CDR2 FQNEAQ (reference sequence). The CDR3 sequence is 19 residues long. The DNA of the CDR3 is TGTGCCAGCAGCCCACTAAAGTATGAGGGCAGAGGGAGAGATCAGCCCCAGCATTTT. It specifies CASSPLKYEGRGRDQPQHF.

The chain has TRBV21-1 and TRBJ2-1; TRBD1 reflects the table's D call only, with no check against the DNA. TRBV21-1 counts as a pseudogene. CDR3 length: 19 residues. The CDR3 sequence: CASSARQVQVRLSYNEQFF. DNA for the CDR3: TGTGCCAGCAGCGCACGACAGGTTCAGGTTCGACTATCATACAATGAGCAGTTCTTC.

V gene TRBV9 combines with J gene TRBJ2-7; TRBD1 matches at 8 bases. V was clipped by 3 bases and J by 4 bases; unmatched bases: 9. Per germline, CDR1 SGDLS and CDR2 YYNGEE. The CDR3 is made up of 15 amino acids. The CDR3 spells CASSANPDRAYEQYF. CDR3 sequence (DNA): TGTGCCAGCAGCGCAAACCCGGACAGGGCGTACGAGCAGTACTTC.

The chain links TRBV10-1 to TRBJ2-2; 7 nucleotides match TRBD1. The CDR3 runs to 14 residues. The V gene end was trimmed by 7 bases and the J gene end by 3 bases; junction bases not matched to a gene: 5. Germline CDR1 is WNHNN and CDR2 is SYGVQD (reference sequence). The CDR3: CASTRDRDTGELFF. The CDR3 DNA reads TGCGCCAGCACCAGAGACAGGGACACCGGGGAGCTGTTTTTT.

There are a few counts of this clone. The chain employs TRBV6-5 and TRBJ1-1, with 8 positions matching TRBD1. The V gene end was trimmed by 5 bases and the J gene end by 6 bases; junction bases not matched to a gene: 11. Germline CDR1 is MNHEY and CDR2 is SVGAGI. The CDR3 sequence is 15 residues long. The CDR3, as DNA: TGTGCCAGCAGTCCGACCGGGACAGGCATCTCTGAAGCTTTCTTT. Protein sequence: CASSPTGTGISEAFF.

The chain joins TRBV7-2 to TRBJ1-2; D remains unclear. CDR1 and CDR2 from the germline V gene are SGHTA and FQGNSA. This CDR3 is 15 amino acids long. V lost 0 bases and J lost 4, with 12 bases in between. Here the CDR3 reads CASSLASGSRYGYTF. CDR3 nucleotides: TGTGCCAGCAGCTTAGCATCCGGGTCTCGCTATGGCTACACCTTC. Full variable domain (rest looked up from reference TRBV7-2 and TRBJ1-2): GAGVSQSPSNKVTEKGKDVELRCDPISGHTALYWYRQSLGQGLEFLIYFQGNSAPDKSGLPSDRFSAERTGGSVSTLTIQRTQQEDSAVYLCASSLASGSRYGYTFGSGTRLTVV.

V and J are TRBV6-5 and TRBJ2-7; possible D gene TRBD1, 5 bases. The CDR3 is 14 residues long. Germline CDR1 MNHEY, CDR2 SVGAGI. The ends were cut back, 5 bases at V and 1 base at J, with 12 bases in the middle. The chain's CDR3 is CASSKGQGSYEQYF. For the CDR3, the DNA is TGTGCCAGCAGTAAGGGGCAGGGATCCTACGAGCAGTACTTC.

CDR3 protein: CASSFSGFGTDTQYF. CDR3 bases: TGCGCCAGCAGCTTCAGCGGGTTTGGCACAGATACGCAGTATTTT. The V call is TRBV5-1, the J call TRBJ2-3; possible D gene TRBD2, 6 bases. Trimming left V 2 bases short and J 1 base short, with 11 bases between. The CDR3 covers 15 residues. Germline values: CDR1 SGHRS, CDR2 YFSETQ.

This chain connects TRBV3-1 (or the pseudogene TRBV3-2) to TRBJ2-2, with D hard to call. The CDR3 has 13 amino acids. Germline CDR1 is LGHDT and CDR2 is YNNKEL (reference sequence). Trimming pared 3 bases from V and 4 bases from J, leaving 6 bases between. CDR3 loop: CASSHMRTGELFF. CDR3 nucleotides: TGTGCCAGCAGCCACATGCGCACCGGGGAGCTGTTTTTT.

The rearrangement links TRBV5-4 to TRBJ2-3; the match to TRBD2 covers 9 bases. Per the germline V gene, CDR1 is SGHNT and CDR2 is YYREEE (reference sequence). The CDR3 runs 17 residues. The V gene end was trimmed by 7 bases and the J gene end by 4 bases; junction bases not matched to a gene: 16. CDR3: CASGTTGSGRSPDTQYF. The CDR3 DNA is TGTGCCAGCGGTACGACGGGGAGCGGGAGGTCTCCAGATACGCAGTATTTT.

This clone is a singleton in its sample. The rearrangement uses TRBV13 and TRBJ1-2; the D gene is possibly TRBD1 (5 bases). Germline CDR1 and CDR2: PRHDT and FYEKMQ (reference sequence). Deletions cut 0 bases from V and 4 bases from J, with 15 bases between. This CDR3 has 16 amino acids. CDR3 nucleotides: TGTGCCAGCAGCTTAGGCAGGGAGGGCGTTATCTATGGCTACACCTTC. This codes for CASSLGREGVIYGYTF.

The J gene is TRBJ2-1, the V gene TRBV11-3, with TRBD1 matching 10 bases. Unmatched junction bases numbered 6, after V lost 5 bases and J lost 2 bases. This CDR3 is built from 16 residues. The germline V gene encodes CDR1 SGHNT and CDR2 YENEEA. CDR3 sequence reads: CASSPAGTGAYNEQFF. DNA of the CDR3: TGTGCCAGCAGCCCAGCGGGGACAGGGGCCTACAATGAGCAGTTCTTC. Full variable domain (rest looked up from reference TRBV11-3 and TRBJ2-1): EAGVVQSPRYKIIEKKQPVAFWCNPISGHNTLYWYLQNLGQGPELLIRYENEEAVDDSQLPKDRFSAERLKGVDSTLKIQPAELGDSAVYLCASSPAGTGAYNEQFFGPGTRLTVL.